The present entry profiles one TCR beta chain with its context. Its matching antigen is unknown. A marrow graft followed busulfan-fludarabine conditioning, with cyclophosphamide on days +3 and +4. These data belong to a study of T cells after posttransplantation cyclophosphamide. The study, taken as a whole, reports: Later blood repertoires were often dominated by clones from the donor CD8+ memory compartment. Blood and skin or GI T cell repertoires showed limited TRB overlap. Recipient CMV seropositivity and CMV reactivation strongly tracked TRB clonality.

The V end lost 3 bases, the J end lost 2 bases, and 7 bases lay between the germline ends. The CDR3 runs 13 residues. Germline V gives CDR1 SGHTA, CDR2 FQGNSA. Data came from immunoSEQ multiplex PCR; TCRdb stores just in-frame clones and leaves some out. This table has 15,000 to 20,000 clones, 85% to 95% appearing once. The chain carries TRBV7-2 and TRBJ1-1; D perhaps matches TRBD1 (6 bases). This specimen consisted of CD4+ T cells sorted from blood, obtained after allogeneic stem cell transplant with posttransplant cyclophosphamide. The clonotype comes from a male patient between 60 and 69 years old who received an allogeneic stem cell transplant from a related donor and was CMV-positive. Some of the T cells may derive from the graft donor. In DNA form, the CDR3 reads TGTGCCAGCAGCTTGGACAGAAACACTGAAGCTTTCTTT. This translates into CASSLDRNTEAFF.